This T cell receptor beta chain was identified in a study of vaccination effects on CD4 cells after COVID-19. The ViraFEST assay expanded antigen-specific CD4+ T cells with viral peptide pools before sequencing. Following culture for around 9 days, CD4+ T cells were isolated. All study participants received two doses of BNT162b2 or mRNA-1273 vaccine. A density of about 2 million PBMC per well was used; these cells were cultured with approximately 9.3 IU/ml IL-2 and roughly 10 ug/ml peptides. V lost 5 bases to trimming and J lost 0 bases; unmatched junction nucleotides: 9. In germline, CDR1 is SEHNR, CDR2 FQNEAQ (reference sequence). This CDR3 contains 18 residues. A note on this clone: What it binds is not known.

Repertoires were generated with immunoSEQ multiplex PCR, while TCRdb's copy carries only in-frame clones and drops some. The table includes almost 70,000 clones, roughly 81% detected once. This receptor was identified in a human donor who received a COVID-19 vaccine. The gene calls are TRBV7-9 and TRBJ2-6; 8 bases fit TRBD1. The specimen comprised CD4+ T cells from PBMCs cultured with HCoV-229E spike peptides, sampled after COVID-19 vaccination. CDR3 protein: CASSRGTGGISGANVLTF. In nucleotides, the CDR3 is TGTGCCAGCAGCCGGGGGACAGGTGGAATCTCTGGGGCCAACGTCCTGACTTTC.